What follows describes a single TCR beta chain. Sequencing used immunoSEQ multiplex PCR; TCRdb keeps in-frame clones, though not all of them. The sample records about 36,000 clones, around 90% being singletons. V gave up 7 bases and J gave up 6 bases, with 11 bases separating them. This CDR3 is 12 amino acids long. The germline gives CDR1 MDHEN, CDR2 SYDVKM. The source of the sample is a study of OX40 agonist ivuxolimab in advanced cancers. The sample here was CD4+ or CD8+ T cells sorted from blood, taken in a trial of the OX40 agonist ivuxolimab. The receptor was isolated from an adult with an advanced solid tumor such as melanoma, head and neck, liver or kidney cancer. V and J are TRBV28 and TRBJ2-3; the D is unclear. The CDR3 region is CASNQQEDTQYF. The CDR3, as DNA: TGTGCCAGCAACCAGCAGGAGGATACGCAGTATTTT.